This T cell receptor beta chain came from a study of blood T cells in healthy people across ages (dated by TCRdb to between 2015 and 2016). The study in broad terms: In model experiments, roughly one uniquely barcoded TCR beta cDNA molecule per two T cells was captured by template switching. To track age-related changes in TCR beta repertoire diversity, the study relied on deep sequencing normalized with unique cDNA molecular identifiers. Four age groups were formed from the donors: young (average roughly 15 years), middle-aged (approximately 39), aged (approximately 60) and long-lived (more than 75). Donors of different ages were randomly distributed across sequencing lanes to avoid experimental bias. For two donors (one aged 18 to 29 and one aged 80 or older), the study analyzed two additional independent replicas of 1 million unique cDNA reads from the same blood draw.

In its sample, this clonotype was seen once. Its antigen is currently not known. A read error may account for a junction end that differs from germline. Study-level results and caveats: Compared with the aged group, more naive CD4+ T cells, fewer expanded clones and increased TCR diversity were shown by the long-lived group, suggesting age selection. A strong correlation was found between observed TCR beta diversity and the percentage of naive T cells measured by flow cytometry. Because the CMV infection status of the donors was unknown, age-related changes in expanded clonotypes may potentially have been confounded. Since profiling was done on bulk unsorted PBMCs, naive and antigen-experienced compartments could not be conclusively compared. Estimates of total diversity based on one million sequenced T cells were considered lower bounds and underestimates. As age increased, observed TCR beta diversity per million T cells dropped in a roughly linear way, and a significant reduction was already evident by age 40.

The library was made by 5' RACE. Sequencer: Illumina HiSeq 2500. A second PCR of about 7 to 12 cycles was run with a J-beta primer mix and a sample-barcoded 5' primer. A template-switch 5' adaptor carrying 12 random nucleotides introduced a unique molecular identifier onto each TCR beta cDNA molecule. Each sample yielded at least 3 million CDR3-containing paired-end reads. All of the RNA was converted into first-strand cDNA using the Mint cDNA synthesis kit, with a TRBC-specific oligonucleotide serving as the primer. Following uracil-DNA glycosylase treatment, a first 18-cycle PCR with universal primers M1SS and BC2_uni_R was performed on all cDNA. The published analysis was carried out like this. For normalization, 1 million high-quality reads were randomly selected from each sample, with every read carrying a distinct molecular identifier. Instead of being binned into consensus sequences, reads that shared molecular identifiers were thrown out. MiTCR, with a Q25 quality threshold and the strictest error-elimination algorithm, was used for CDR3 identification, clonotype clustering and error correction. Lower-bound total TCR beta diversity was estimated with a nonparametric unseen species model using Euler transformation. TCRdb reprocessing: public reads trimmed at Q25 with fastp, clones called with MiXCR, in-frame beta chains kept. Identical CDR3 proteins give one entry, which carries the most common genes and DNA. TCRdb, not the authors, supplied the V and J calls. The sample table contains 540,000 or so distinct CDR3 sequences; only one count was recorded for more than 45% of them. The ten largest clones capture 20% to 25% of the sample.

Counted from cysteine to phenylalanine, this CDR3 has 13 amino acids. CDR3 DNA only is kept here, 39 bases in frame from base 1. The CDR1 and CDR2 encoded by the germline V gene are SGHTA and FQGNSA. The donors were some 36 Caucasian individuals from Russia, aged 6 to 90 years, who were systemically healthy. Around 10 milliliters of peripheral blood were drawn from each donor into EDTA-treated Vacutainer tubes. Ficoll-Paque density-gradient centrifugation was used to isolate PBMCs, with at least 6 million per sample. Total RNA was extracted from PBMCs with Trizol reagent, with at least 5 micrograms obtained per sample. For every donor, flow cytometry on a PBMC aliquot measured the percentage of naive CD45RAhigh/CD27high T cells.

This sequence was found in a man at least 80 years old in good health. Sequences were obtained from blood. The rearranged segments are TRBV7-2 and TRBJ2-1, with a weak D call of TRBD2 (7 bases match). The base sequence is TGTGCCAGCAGCTTGAGGGGGGGGAATGGGCAGTTCTTC. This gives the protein CASSLRGGNGQFF.